This entry describes one TCR beta chain. These data belong to a study of blood T cell repertoires in COVID-19. The wider study: From T cells, B-cell-depleted T cells, or PBMCs came the material, which was cDNA or gDNA.

Under the authors' procedure: Counts of nucleated cells, estimated from reference gene primer amplification, were obtained. The method was immunoSEQ multiplex PCR; TCRdb's version includes in-frame clones alone and lacks a portion of them. The D gene and trimming were derived from the DNA, and the V and J assignments and clone size from that table. The sample lists some 220,000 clones, 82% seen once, with approximately 5.6% in the top ten. The Seattle patients, enrolled during active infection, were followed longitudinally. The receptor was isolated from a woman in her 70s with COVID-19, enrolled during active disease. The material sequenced was peripheral blood.

The CDR3 loop is CASSYGKSYEQYF. The CDR3 DNA is TGTGCCAGCAGTTACGGGAAGAGCTACGAGCAGTACTTC. The rearrangement links TRBV27 to TRBJ2-7; D may be TRBD2 (5 bases). CDR1 and CDR2 (germline): MNHEY, SMNVEV (reference sequence). The CDR3 is 13 amino acids. Trimming pared 4 bases from V and 3 bases from J, leaving 10 bases between.